The present entry profiles one T cell receptor (beta chain) with its context. Its matching antigen is unknown. V shed 5 bases and J shed 2 bases, with 19 bases lying between them. The CDR3 is 16 residues long. Germline CDR1 reads SGHVS; CDR2 reads FNYEAQ. These data belong to a study of Ad26.COV2.S vaccination and SARS-CoV-2 variants. The table came from immunoSEQ multiplex PCR; TCRdb's copy has only in-frame clones and leaves some out. The table includes about 400,000 clones, about 89% detected once. General study results and limits: Vaccine and placebo recipients had similar non-spike TCR breadth.

Stated treatment: over 15 received Ad26.COV2.S at low or high dose, single or two shots; roughly five received placebo; per-sample allocation not given. Samples analyzed were those drawn on day 63 after the first vaccine or placebo injection. Immunization relied on an Ad26 vector, which expressed Wuhan-strain SARS-CoV-2 spike. J is TRBJ2-7 and V is TRBV7-6, with D hard to call. Sample: peripheral blood, taken in a trial of Ad26.COV2.S vaccine versus placebo. This receptor was taken from a person between 18 and 59 years old who received the Ad26.COV2.S COVID-19 vaccine or a placebo. The CDR3: CASSNLVADNTYEQYF. CDR3 sequence (DNA): TGTGCCAGCAGCAACCTAGTGGCAGACAACACCTACGAGCAGTACTTC.